The rows below give T cell receptor beta chains drawn from one sample of a study of blood T cells in healthy people across ages. TCRdb itself ran the 5' RACE reads through MiXCR, one entry per CDR3 protein. The table has about 800,000 distinct CDR3 sequences, roughly 25% seen once. This sample was also put to use in a study of T cells of mothers and their children.

The sample was blood. Every receptor here comes from a boy aged 5-17 years in good health. Both conserved end residues are part of each CDR3. The D gene is left open where the match is weak. Clone sizes are given selectively: once, few, many, or a class where the clone is expanded.

clone size: .
V gene: TRBV27
D gene: .
J gene: TRBJ2-7
CDR3 DNA: TGTGCCAGCCATAGCCCCGGGTCCGCTTACGAGCAGTACTTC
CDR3 protein: CASHSPGSAYEQYF

clone size: .
V gene: TRBV12-3/TRBV12-4
D gene: .
J gene: TRBJ2-4
CDR3 DNA: TGTGCCAGCAGTCGGGACAATCCCCCCTCGCATCAGTACTTC
CDR3 protein: CASSRDNPPSHQYF

clone size: few
V gene: TRBV2
D gene: .
J gene: TRBJ1-2
CDR3 DNA: TGTGCCAGCAGAGGGGAGCCTTATGGCTACACCTTC
CDR3 protein: CASRGEPYGYTF

clone size: .
V gene: TRBV29-1
D gene: .
J gene: TRBJ1-3
CDR3 DNA: TGCAGCGTTGAAGGGGCGGAGAGCTCTGGAAACACCATATATTTT
CDR3 protein: CSVEGAESSGNTIYF

clone size: .
V gene: TRBV29-1
D gene: TRBD1
J gene: TRBJ2-2
CDR3 DNA: TGCAGCGCGCAGACCGGGACAGGGATGGGCACCGGGGAGCTGTTTTTT
CDR3 protein: CSAQTGTGMGTGELFF

clone size: few
V gene: TRBV12-3/TRBV12-4
D gene: TRBD1
J gene: TRBJ2-1
CDR3 DNA: TGTGCCAGCAGTTTGAGGGGACAGGGGGCTATGATCTCCTACAATGAGCAGTTCTTC
CDR3 protein: CASSLRGQGAMISYNEQFF

clone size: .
V gene: TRBV3-1
D gene: TRBD1
J gene: TRBJ1-3
CDR3 DNA: TGTGCCAGCAGGGGACAGGGCCTCGGAAACACCATATATTTT
CDR3 protein: CASRGQGLGNTIYF

clone size: .
V gene: TRBV12-3/TRBV12-4
D gene: .
J gene: TRBJ2-3
CDR3 DNA: TGTGCCAGCAGCGGAGAGTACGCAGATGCGCAGTATTTT
CDR3 protein: CASSGEYADAQYF

clone size: .
V gene: TRBV6-5
D gene: TRBD2
J gene: TRBJ2-5
CDR3 DNA: TGTGCCAGCAGAAGTTGGGACCGTGGGGAGGGGACCCAGTACTTC
CDR3 protein: CASRSWDRGEGTQYF

clone size: few
V gene: TRBV7-8
D gene: .
J gene: TRBJ1-1
CDR3 DNA: TGTGCCAGCAGCTTGGCCACCTTTTATCGGGGGAACACTGAAGCTTTCTTT
CDR3 protein: CASSLATFYRGNTEAFF

clone size: .
V gene: TRBV10-2
D gene: .
J gene: TRBJ2-1
CDR3 DNA: TGCGCCAGCAGTGAGTCCAGTGATTGGGAGCAGTTCTTC
CDR3 protein: CASSESSDWEQFF

clone size: .
V gene: TRBV18
D gene: .
J gene: TRBJ2-7
CDR3 DNA: TGTGCCAGCTCCCCGCCGAGCGCCTTCGGCGAGCAGTACTTC
CDR3 protein: CASSPPSAFGEQYF

clone size: .
V gene: TRBV4-2
D gene: .
J gene: TRBJ2-1
CDR3 DNA: TGTGCCAGCAGCCAAGATAGGGTCAGGGACCCGGGGTTGGGAACCTACAATGAGCAGTTCTTC
CDR3 protein: CASSQDRVRDPGLGTYNEQFF

clone size: .
V gene: TRBV20-1
D gene: .
J gene: TRBJ2-7
CDR3 DNA: TGCAGTGCTAGTACTAACTCCTACGAGCAGTACTTC
CDR3 protein: CSASTNSYEQYF

clone size: .
V gene: TRBV7-9
D gene: .
J gene: TRBJ2-2
CDR3 DNA: TGTGCCAGCGGGGGGACAGCGAACACCGGGGAGCTGTTTTTT
CDR3 protein: CASGGTANTGELFF

clone size: few
V gene: TRBV6-2/TRBV6-3
D gene: TRBD1
J gene: TRBJ2-7
CDR3 DNA: TGTGCCAGTACTGACCCCGGGACAGACAACGAGCAGTACTTC
CDR3 protein: CASTDPGTDNEQYF

clone size: few
V gene: TRBV4-1
D gene: TRBD1
J gene: TRBJ2-5
CDR3 DNA: TGCGCCAGCAGCCAAGAGGACAGGGCCCAAGAGACCCAGTACTTC
CDR3 protein: CASSQEDRAQETQYF

clone size: .
V gene: TRBV24-1
D gene: .
J gene: TRBJ2-1
CDR3 DNA: TGTGCCACCAGTGGTGTGGCAATTCACGATGAGCAGTTCTTC
CDR3 protein: CATSGVAIHDEQFF

clone size: few
V gene: TRBV25-1
D gene: .
J gene: TRBJ1-6
CDR3 DNA: TGTGCCAGCAGTTACGGCTCCTATAATTCACCCCTCCACTTT
CDR3 protein: CASSYGSYNSPLHF

clone size: few
V gene: TRBV3-1
D gene: .
J gene: TRBJ1-6
CDR3 DNA: TGTGCCAGCAGCCAAGACAGGGTAAATTCACCCCTCCACTTT
CDR3 protein: CASSQDRVNSPLHF

clone size: .
V gene: TRBV7-9
D gene: .
J gene: TRBJ2-7
CDR3 DNA: TGTGCCAGCAGCTTAGCCATGTACGAGCAGTACTTC
CDR3 protein: CASSLAMYEQYF

clone size: few
V gene: TRBV6-5
D gene: .
J gene: TRBJ1-6
CDR3 DNA: TGTGCCAGCAGCCTCGGGGCCCAAGGGAATTCACCCCTCCACTTT
CDR3 protein: CASSLGAQGNSPLHF